The clone carrying this T cell receptor beta chain came up many times. Its specificity is not known. The CDR3 extends 3 residues past the end of the read, so its final part is completed from the germline J gene. Control and CVID samples contributed equal amounts of genomic DNA. Assay used: immunoSEQ multiplex PCR; TCRdb lists only in-frame clones, some missing. The data show approximately 20,000 clones, with none appearing a single time. Of CVID subjects, more than twelve were female and 29 male, mean age around 36. CVID subjects were neither ill nor on immunomodulatory or immunosuppressive medication at sampling. The data derive from a study of T cell clonality in common variable immunodeficiency. J lost 0 bases, V lost 4 bases, and 4 bases had no gene match. This CDR3 comprises 15 residues. In germline, CDR1 is SGHRS, CDR2 YFSETQ. Points from the study as a whole: Fewer TCRbeta clones were shared among CVID subjects than controls. In common variable immunodeficiency, TCR beta chains reportedly carried fewer deletions and N-nucleotide insertions.

Material for sequencing was peripheral blood mononuclear cells. This receptor was obtained from a human donor with common variable immunodeficiency. The chain carries TRBV5-1 and TRBJ1-2; 9 positions match TRBD1. The sequenced part of the CDR3 DNA is TGCGCCAGCAGCCCGGGACAGGGATCTAACTATGGC. Residues: CASSPGQGSNYG. The CDR3 as a whole reads CASSPGQGSNYGYTF.